These T cell receptor beta chains were read from a single sample in a study of CD8 T cells in ankylosing spondylitis. One entry per CDR3 protein, called by TCRdb with MiXCR from the 5' RACE reads. The table has 220,000 or so distinct CDR3 sequences, about 10% seen once. Sequenced material: blood, either unsorted or a sorted T cell fraction (not recorded which). The receptors come from a male donor with ankylosing spondylitis or in good health (not recorded which). CDR3s include the opening cysteine and the closing phenylalanine or tryptophan. The order of the fields is clone size, V gene, D gene, J gene, CDR3 protein, CDR3 DNA. The D gene is left open where the match is weak. Clone size is given for some rows only: seen once, a few or many times, or a class if the clone is expanded.

>-|TRBV2|TRBD1|TRBJ2-3
CASSPLPTGLKADTQYF
TGTGCCAGCAGTCCCCTCCCGACAGGGTTAAAGGCAGATACGCAGTATTTT
>many|TRBV7-2|-|TRBJ2-5
CASSLGGRATGETQYF
TGTGCCAGCAGCTTAGGGGGACGAGCCACGGGGGAGACCCAGTACTTC
>many|TRBV20-1|-|TRBJ1-2
CSGGGKGGYTF
TGCAGTGGGGGAGGGAAAGGCGGCTACACCTTC
>few|TRBV5-6|-|TRBJ2-5
CASARTGLKETQYF
TGTGCCAGCGCCAGGACTGGCCTAAAAGAGACCCAGTACTTC
>-|TRBV12-3/TRBV12-4|-|TRBJ1-1
CASSLTSSGAFF
TGTGCCAGCAGCCTTACGTCATCTGGAGCTTTCTTT
>many|TRBV28|-|TRBJ2-3
CASSIGTVTDTQYF
TGTGCCAGTTCCATCGGGACTGTCACAGATACGCAGTATTTT
>many|TRBV29-1|-|TRBJ1-5
CSVAPGVNQPQHF
TGCAGCGTTGCTCCAGGTGTGAATCAGCCCCAGCATTTT
>many|TRBV25-1|-|TRBJ2-7
CASWPGRPYEQYF
TGTGCCAGTTGGCCGGGGCGCCCCTACGAGCAGTACTTC
>many|TRBV24-1|TRBD1|TRBJ1-1
CATSRGTGAFEAFF
TGTGCCACCAGTCGGGGGACAGGAGCTTTTGAAGCTTTCTTT
>-|TRBV14|-|TRBJ2-1
CASSQVTGFRNIEDEQFF
TGTGCCAGCAGCCAAGTAACAGGGTTCCGGAACATAGAGGATGAGCAGTTCTTC
>many|TRBV12-3/TRBV12-4|TRBD1|TRBJ1-4
CASRNSGQANEKLFF
TGTGCCAGCAGGAACTCGGGACAGGCTAATGAAAAACTGTTTTTT